One T cell receptor beta chain is described in this entry. The target antigen is unknown. This specimen comes from a study of cytomegalovirus exposure and HLA in healthy donors. General study results and limits: The later analysis indicated that the majority of CMV-associated TCR beta chains appeared HLA-restricted.

The CDR3 sequence is 14 residues long. Trimming cost V 10 bases and J 1 base, with 16 bases left between them. In germline, CDR1 is LNHDA, CDR2 SQIVND (reference sequence). The PCR ran on 60 Vbeta and 13 Jbeta primers. Clones were read by immunoSEQ multiplex PCR, and TCRdb kept only the in-frame ones, dropping some. There are under 150,000 clones in the sample, with less than 3% held by the top ten. The rearrangement uses TRBV19 and TRBJ1-1; D uncertain. The sequenced sample was PBMCs. This receptor was obtained from a man between 35 and 55 years old in good health and CMV-seronegative. CDR3 sequence reads: CATTLVGANTEAFF. CDR3 sequence (DNA): TGTGCCACCACCCTCGTGGGAGCGAACACTGAAGCTTTCTTT.